The 13 T cell receptor beta chains below come from one sample, sequenced in a study of T cells after yellow fever vaccination. TCRdb re-called the 5' RACE reads through MiXCR, storing one row per CDR3 protein. The table records about 350,000 distinct CDR3 sequences, less than 9.5% of them present only once. Sequences were derived from PBMCs, sampled about 49 days after the first yellow fever vaccination. These receptors were obtained from a man between 18 and 29 years old who received the YFV17D yellow fever vaccine.

At least ten counts were recorded for this clonotype. V usage is TRBV20-1 and J usage is TRBJ2-1; D uncertain. The CDR3 is 13 amino acids. Germline CDR1 DFQATT, CDR2 SNEGSKA (reference sequence). The germline V and J ends were trimmed by 7 bases and 0 bases, with 10 bases remaining between them. Here the CDR3 DNA reads TGCAGTGTACCACCTCTCTCCTACAATGAGCAGTTCTTC. Residues: CSVPPLSYNEQFF.

The chain links TRBV7-2 to TRBJ2-6; maybe TRBD1 (5 bases). The CDR3 extends over 16 amino acids. V lost 5 bases and J 0 bases, leaving 11 bases between the germline ends. Germline V gives CDR1 SGHTA, CDR2 FQGNSA. The CDR3 sequence is CASSLRQHSGANVLTF. DNA of the CDR3: TGTGCCAGCAGCCTAAGACAGCACTCTGGGGCCAACGTCCTGACTTTC.

There are a few counts of this clonotype. The rearrangement links TRBV7-2 to TRBJ2-1, with D unresolved. From germline, CDR1 is SGHTA and CDR2 FQGNSA. V dropped 2 bases and J dropped 6 bases, with 8 bases sitting between them. This CDR3 is 13 amino acids long. The CDR3 here is CASSLRSANEQFF. The CDR3, as DNA: TGTGCCAGCAGCTTAAGGTCAGCCAATGAGCAGTTCTTC.

As to this clonotype: The CDR3 ends on some other residue instead of the conserved phenylalanine or tryptophan, so this is likely a read error. The chain is built from TRBV10-3 and TRBJ2-7, with TRBD1 identical over 9 bases. This CDR3 region has 14 residues. The V and J ends lost 2 bases and 1 base, in that order; junction bases with no gene match: 0. CDR1 is ENHRY, CDR2 SYGVKD, per germline. CDR3 bases: TGTGCCATCAGTGAGGGGACAGGGTCCTACGAGCAGTACCTC. Protein: CAISEGTGSYEQYL.

This clonotype has a handful of counts. CDR3 coding DNA: TGCGCCAGCAGCCAAGAATCCAGGGACTATGGCTACACCTTC. As protein: CASSQESRDYGYTF. The chain combines TRBV4-1 with TRBJ1-2; tentative D call: TRBD1 (5 bases). Germline values: CDR1 MGHRA, CDR2 YSYEKL. The CDR3 extends over 14 amino acids. V was shortened by 0 bases and J by 3 bases, with 8 bases between the two germline ends.

This clonotype was seen at least ten times. J is TRBJ1-4 and V is TRBV18, with 7 bases fitting TRBD1. The CDR3 contains 14 residues. CDR1 is KGHSH and CDR2 is LQKENI in the germline V gene. V was pared by 3 bases and J by 4 bases, with 2 bases of the junction left unmatched. In DNA, the CDR3 is TGTGCCAGCTCACCGGGACAGAATAATGAAAAACTGTTTTTT. It specifies CASSPGQNNEKLFF.

This clonotype was found many times. CDR3 nucleotides: TGTGCCAGCTCACATCCGAGTCCGATGGCCGGGACTCCTCAAGAGACCCAGTACTTC. Amino acids: CASSHPSPMAGTPQETQYF. The chain joins TRBV18 to TRBJ2-5, with a weak D call TRBD2 (6 bases). Deletions cut 4 bases from V and 2 bases from J, with 26 bases between. The germline V gene encodes CDR1 KGHSH and CDR2 LQKENI. The CDR3 is made up of 19 amino acids.

This clonotype appeared many times. The chain links TRBV6-2 or TRBV6-3 to TRBJ2-1, with 10 bases fitting TRBD2. Losses at the gene ends were 6 bases for V and 3 bases for J; bases not matched to a gene: 5. CDR3 size: 15 residues. Germline loops: CDR1 MNHEY, CDR2 SVGEGT. The CDR3 loop reads CASRPSGGLYNEQFF. The CDR3 DNA sequence: TGTGCCAGCAGGCCTAGCGGGGGTCTCTACAATGAGCAGTTCTTC.

This chain uses TRBV4-2 with TRBJ2-2; 7 nucleotides match TRBD2. The CDR3 loop spans 15 amino acids. V dropped 6 bases and J dropped 5; count of bases not matched to a gene: 9. CDR1 and CDR2 from the germline V gene are LGHNA and YNFKEQ. The CDR3 bases are TGTGCCAGCAGTCTCGTCACTAGCGTTACCGGGGAGCTGTTTTTT. Its translation: CASSLVTSVTGELFF.

The sample holds a few counts of this clonotype. This rearrangement joins TRBV20-1 to TRBJ2-1, with 12 positions matching TRBD2. Germline CDR1 reads DFQATT; CDR2 reads SNEGSKA (reference sequence). The CDR3 runs to 19 residues. J lost 2 bases, V lost 3 bases, and 14 bases had no gene match. CDR3 sequence: CSASLLLAGGPETYNEQFF. The DNA for the CDR3 is TGCAGTGCTAGCCTCTTACTAGCGGGGGGTCCCGAAACCTACAATGAGCAGTTCTTC.

The CDR3, as DNA: TGTGCCAGCACCTACGAGGGAACCGCAGATACGCAGTATTTT. It yields the protein CASTYEGTADTQYF. The chain uses TRBV18 and TRBJ2-3, with D tentatively TRBD2 (5 bases). V was cut by 8 bases and J by 4 bases, with 16 bases left in between. Germline lookup yields CDR1 KGHSH and CDR2 LQKENI. The length of the CDR3 is 14 residues. The entire variable domain, with the rest obtained from reference TRBV18 and TRBJ2-3, is as follows: NAGVMQNPRHLVRRRGQEARLRCSPMKGHSHVYWYRQLPEEGLKFMVYLQKENIIDESGMPKERFSAEFPKEGPSILRIQQVVRGDSAAYFCASTYEGTADTQYFGPGTRLTVL.

This CDR3 reads CASSQDVAREDQPQHF. Written as DNA, the CDR3 is TGCGCCAGCAGCCAAGATGTTGCCAGGGAAGATCAGCCCCAGCATTTT. The V and J genes are TRBV4-1 and TRBJ1-5, with a weak D call TRBD1 (5 bases). Trimming removed 0 bases at V and 5 bases at J, with 14 bases between. The CDR3 consists of 16 residues. Germline V gives CDR1 MGHRA, CDR2 YSYEKL.

This clonotype has a handful of counts. V and J are TRBV28 and TRBJ1-4, with D uncertain. Trimming left V 7 bases short and J 0 bases short, with 9 bases between. CDR1 MDHEN and CDR2 SYDVKM come from the germline V gene. The CDR3 totals 14 residues. The CDR3 DNA reads TGTGCCAGCACCCCAGTCACAACTAATGAAAAACTGTTTTTT. This translates into CASTPVTTNEKLFF.